Listed below are T cell receptor beta chains from one sample, sequenced in a study of blood T cell repertoires in COVID-19. Method: immunoSEQ multiplex PCR; TCRdb's copy keeps in-frame clones and lacks some. The sample shows about 130,000 clones, about 89% of them seen only once. Sample: peripheral blood. The receptors shown here come from a man aged 55 to 70 with active or convalescent COVID-19. Both conserved end residues are part of each CDR3. D genes are given only for firm matches. For some rows the clone size is stated as once, few or many, or as a class when expanded; others skip it.

clone_size j_call v_call d_call cdr3_nt cdr3_aa
- TRBJ1-6 TRBV3-1/TRBV3-2 TRBD1 TGTGCCAGCAGCCGGACAGGGGTCGAGTCACCCCTCCACTTT CASSRTGVESPLHF
few TRBJ2-7 TRBV7-2 TRBD1 TGTGCCAGCAGCTCAATCCCCGGGACAGCGCCCTACGAGCAGTACTTC CASSSIPGTAPYEQYF
- TRBJ2-1 TRBV5-6 TRBD2 TGTGCCAGCAGCCTCCTAGCGGGAGAACGGAATGAGCAGTTCTTC CASSLLAGERNEQFF
- TRBJ2-6 TRBV5-1 TRBD2 TGCGCCAGCAGCCTGCGGGAGTCTGGGGCCAACGTCCTGACTTTC CASSLRESGANVLTF
- TRBJ2-7 TRBV4-1 TRBD2 TGCGCCAGCAGCGAGGGACTAGCGGGAGTGTACGAGCAGTACTTC CASSEGLAGVYEQYF
- TRBJ2-4 TRBV2 TRBD1 TGTGCCAGCAGTTCCGGACAGGCAAACATTCAGTACTTC CASSSGQANIQYF
- TRBJ1-6 TRBV6-5 TRBD1 TGTGCCAGCAGTTGGGGACAGGGGAATTCACCCCTCCACTTT CASSWGQGNSPLHF
- TRBJ1-2 TRBV2 - TGTGCCAGCAGGCAAGGGGGATATGGCTACACCTTC CASRQGGYGYTF
- TRBJ1-3 TRBV5-1 - TGCGCCAGCAGCCCTCCGGGTTCGGGAAACACCATATATTTT CASSPPGSGNTIYF
- TRBJ1-4 TRBV29-1 - TGCAGCGTTGGGCGGAAAGACTCCGGGGAACTGTTTTTT CSVGRKDSGELFF
- TRBJ2-7 TRBV2 TRBD1 TGTGCCAGCAGTAGGGACAGCTACGAGCAGTACTTC CASSRDSYEQYF
few TRBJ1-3 TRBV6-5 - TGTGCCAGCAGTTATGACGGAGACACCATATATTTT CASSYDGDTIYF
- TRBJ1-3 TRBV4-2 TRBD1 TGTGCCAGCAGCCAAGACGGGACAGCTTCTGGAAACACCATATATTTT CASSQDGTASGNTIYF
- TRBJ2-3 TRBV28 - TGTGCCAGCCCGCCCCAGCGTAGCACTAGCACAGATACGCAGTATTTT CASPPQRSTSTDTQYF
once TRBJ2-1 TRBV5-1 - TGCGCCAGCAGCTTGGCTTGGGGGGACAATGAGCAGTTCTTC CASSLAWGDNEQFF
- TRBJ2-5 TRBV28 - TGTGCCAGCAGGGGGGCCGGGACCCAAGAGACCCAGTACTTC CASRGAGTQETQYF
- TRBJ2-1 TRBV4-2 TRBD2 TGTGCCAGCAGCCAAGGTATCGTGACTAGCGGGGCCTTGGAGCAGTTCTTC CASSQGIVTSGALEQFF
- TRBJ2-2 TRBV28 - TGTGCCAGTCAACAGCTTAACACCGGGGAGCTGTTTTTT CASQQLNTGELFF
- TRBJ2-3 TRBV30 TRBD2 TGTGCCTGGAGTCCCACTAGCGGGGGCCCCACAGATACGCAGTATTTT CAWSPTSGGPTDTQYF
- TRBJ2-7 TRBV5-1 TRBD2 TGCGCCAGCAGTACTAGCGGGGTCCCCTACGAGCAGTACTTC CASSTSGVPYEQYF
- TRBJ2-2 TRBV4-2 - TGTGCCAGCAGCCAAGGGGCTACCGCGAACACCGGGGAGCTGTTTTTT CASSQGATANTGELFF
- TRBJ2-5 TRBV7-8 - TGTGCCAGCATCCCATCTCTTTGGGCGGGTCAAGAGACCCAGTACTTC CASIPSLWAGQETQYF
- TRBJ1-5 TRBV6-2/TRBV6-3 TRBD1 TGTGCCAGCAGTTTTGGCGGTGTCGGGACAGTCTCTCAGCCCCAGCATTTT CASSFGGVGTVSQPQHF
- TRBJ2-7 TRBV7-2 - TGTGCCAGCAGCTTAGCGCCGGGCTACGAGCAGTACTTC CASSLAPGYEQYF
- TRBJ2-3 TRBV11-2 TRBD2 TGTGCCAGCAGCTTAGAACGGGGGGGTACAGATACGCAGTATTTT CASSLERGGTDTQYF
few TRBJ1-3 TRBV9 TRBD1 TGTGCCAGCAGCGCCCCGGGACAGGGGGCGGGAAACACCATATATTTT CASSAPGQGAGNTIYF
- TRBJ1-2 TRBV5-6 TRBD1 TGTGCCAGCAGCTGGGGTGACAGGGGGGACTATGGCTACACCTTC CASSWGDRGDYGYTF
- TRBJ2-5 TRBV14 - TGTGCCAGCAGCCAAGAGAGTGGTTTCACGAGTTCATCCCAAGAGACCCAGTACTTC CASSQESGFTSSSQETQYF
- TRBJ2-7 TRBV19 TRBD2 TGTGCCAGTAGTGTCGGCGGGACTAGCGCCAACGAGCAGTACTTC CASSVGGTSANEQYF
- TRBJ2-1 TRBV7-2 - TGTGCCAGCACCAACTACAATGAGCAGTTCTTC CASTNYNEQFF
- TRBJ2-1 TRBV6-5 TRBD2 TGTGCCAGCAGTTACTCGATTAGCGGGACGTTTGAGCAGTTCTTC CASSYSISGTFEQFF
- TRBJ1-2 TRBV27 - TGTGCCAGCAGACTCGACAGAAACTATGGCTACACCTTC CASRLDRNYGYTF
- TRBJ2-5 TRBV3-1/TRBV3-2 TRBD2 TGTGCCAGCAGCCACTTTGCCGGGACTAGCGGGCTAGAGACCCAGTACTTC CASSHFAGTSGLETQYF
- TRBJ2-7 TRBV10-3 TRBD1 TGTGCCATCGAGGGACAGGGGCGTTCCGAGCAGTACTTC CAIEGQGRSEQYF
- TRBJ2-7 TRBV7-9 TRBD1 TGTGCCAGCCGAGGACAGGGGAACTACGAGCAGTACTTC CASRGQGNYEQYF
- TRBJ2-4 TRBV7-2 - TGTGCCAGCAGCTTAGCATCAGCGGGCTACGGAAAAAACATTCAGTACTTC CASSLASAGYGKNIQYF
- TRBJ2-4 TRBV7-2 - TGTGCCAGCAGCTTAAGCAGGGTGGCCATTCAGTACTTC CASSLSRVAIQYF
few TRBJ2-7 TRBV10-3 TRBD1 TGTGCCATCAGTGAGTCAACAGGGGGAACTGCGGGGGAGCAGTACTTC CAISESTGGTAGEQYF
- TRBJ2-3 TRBV3-1/TRBV3-2 - TGTGCCAGCAGCCAAGCCGAGACTAGGCGCTCAGATACGCAGTATTTT CASSQAETRRSDTQYF
- TRBJ1-2 TRBV3-1/TRBV3-2 TRBD1 TGTGCCAGCAGCCCCCGGGACAGGGCTGGCTACACCTTC CASSPRDRAGYTF